This T cell receptor beta chain comes out of a study of blood T cell repertoires in COVID-19 (dated by TCRdb to 2020 to 2021). Regarding the research as a whole: Samples from collaborators originated in the United States, Italy and Spain and spanned both the acute and convalescent phases of COVID-19. The prospective study material was composed of cDNA or gDNA derived from T cells, B-cell-depleted T cells, or PBMCs. A freely available public database, intended as a resource for researchers studying the immune response to SARS-CoV-2, is where the repertoires were released. The sample metadata nearly always contained a de-identified subject ID, COVID-19 status, age in years and sex. HLA class I and class II types, where available, came from metadata supplied by the sample provider rather than from assay-based typing. Deeply sampled blood TCRbeta repertoires from subjects exposed to, actively infected with, or recovered from COVID-19 were included in the dataset. The samples were drawn from two sources: the first 160 participants of the ongoing ImmuneRACE study, and 1,200 or so subjects contributed by 6 global collaborators. The paper as a whole reports these results and caveats: The quantity of clinical and demographic metadata differed by source and by participant and was supplied without curation.

Whole blood was collected in K2EDTA tubes by collaborating institutions according to the institutions' own protocols. For TCRbeta analysis, collaborator samples were shipped as frozen whole blood, as isolated PBMCs, or as DNA extracted from either sample type. About this clone: What this receptor recognizes is not known. One base away there is no much larger clone; base qualities are not given.

TCRbeta CDR3 regions were amplified from genomic DNA using the immunoSEQ Assay, a bias-controlled multiplex PCR. Concerning the study's data processing: The number of nucleated cells in each sample was estimated by amplification of reference gene primers within the assay. To quantify the absolute abundance of each unique TCRbeta CDR3 rearrangement, sequence reads were collapsed and filtered. For each sample, productive Simpson clonality was calculated by taking the square root of Simpson's diversity index across productive rearrangements. TCRdb carries this immuneACCESS record with in-frame sequences only. Its versions omit some clonotypes, under half of them owing to an unresolved V gene in the studies checked, with the rest unexplained. For V, J and clone size, that table is used; D and trimming come from the DNA. The sample contains 140,000 to 150,000 clones, approximately 87% of them found a single time. Clones ranked in the top ten supply under 9% of the sample.

Cut back by 4 bases and 3 bases, the V and J ends lie 12 bases apart. The CDR3 has 13 amino acids, counting the end cysteine and phenylalanine. The kept DNA is CDR3 alone, 39 bases in frame from the first base. From the germline V gene (reference sequence), CDR1 is GTSNPN and CDR2 is SVGIG. This receptor was taken from a woman aged 45-59 years with active or convalescent COVID-19. Material for sequencing was peripheral blood. The chain is made from TRBV30 and TRBJ1-2; perhaps TRBD1 is the D gene, with 6 bases matching. The base sequence is TGTGCCTGGACCCTTTGGACAGACTATGGCTACACCTTC. This is translated as CAWTLWTDYGYTF.